This T cell receptor beta chain was identified in a study of blood T cell repertoires in COVID-19. Across the whole study: Both acute and convalescent COVID-19 samples were obtained from the United States, Italy and Spain.

CDR1 and CDR2 (germline): MGHRA, YSYEKL. V lost 0 bases and J lost 4, with 12 bases in between. This CDR3 has 15 amino acids. The table lists this clone with a few counts. In the study's own analysis: Scientists estimated how many nucleated cells there were by amplifying reference gene primers. Sequenced by immunoSEQ multiplex PCR; TCRdb stores in-frame clones only, minus some. Clone size and V and J calls were adopted from that table, with D and trimming inferred from the DNA. This table holds more than 300,000 clones, more than 75% found once. Sequencing input: peripheral blood. The sequence came from a woman aged 45 to 65 with acute or convalescent COVID-19. J is TRBJ1-1 and V is TRBV4-1; D possibly corresponds to TRBD1 (5 bases). CDR3 sequence reads: CASSQDWTMGTEAFF. DNA of the CDR3: TGCGCCAGCAGCCAAGATTGGACAATGGGCACTGAAGCTTTCTTT.